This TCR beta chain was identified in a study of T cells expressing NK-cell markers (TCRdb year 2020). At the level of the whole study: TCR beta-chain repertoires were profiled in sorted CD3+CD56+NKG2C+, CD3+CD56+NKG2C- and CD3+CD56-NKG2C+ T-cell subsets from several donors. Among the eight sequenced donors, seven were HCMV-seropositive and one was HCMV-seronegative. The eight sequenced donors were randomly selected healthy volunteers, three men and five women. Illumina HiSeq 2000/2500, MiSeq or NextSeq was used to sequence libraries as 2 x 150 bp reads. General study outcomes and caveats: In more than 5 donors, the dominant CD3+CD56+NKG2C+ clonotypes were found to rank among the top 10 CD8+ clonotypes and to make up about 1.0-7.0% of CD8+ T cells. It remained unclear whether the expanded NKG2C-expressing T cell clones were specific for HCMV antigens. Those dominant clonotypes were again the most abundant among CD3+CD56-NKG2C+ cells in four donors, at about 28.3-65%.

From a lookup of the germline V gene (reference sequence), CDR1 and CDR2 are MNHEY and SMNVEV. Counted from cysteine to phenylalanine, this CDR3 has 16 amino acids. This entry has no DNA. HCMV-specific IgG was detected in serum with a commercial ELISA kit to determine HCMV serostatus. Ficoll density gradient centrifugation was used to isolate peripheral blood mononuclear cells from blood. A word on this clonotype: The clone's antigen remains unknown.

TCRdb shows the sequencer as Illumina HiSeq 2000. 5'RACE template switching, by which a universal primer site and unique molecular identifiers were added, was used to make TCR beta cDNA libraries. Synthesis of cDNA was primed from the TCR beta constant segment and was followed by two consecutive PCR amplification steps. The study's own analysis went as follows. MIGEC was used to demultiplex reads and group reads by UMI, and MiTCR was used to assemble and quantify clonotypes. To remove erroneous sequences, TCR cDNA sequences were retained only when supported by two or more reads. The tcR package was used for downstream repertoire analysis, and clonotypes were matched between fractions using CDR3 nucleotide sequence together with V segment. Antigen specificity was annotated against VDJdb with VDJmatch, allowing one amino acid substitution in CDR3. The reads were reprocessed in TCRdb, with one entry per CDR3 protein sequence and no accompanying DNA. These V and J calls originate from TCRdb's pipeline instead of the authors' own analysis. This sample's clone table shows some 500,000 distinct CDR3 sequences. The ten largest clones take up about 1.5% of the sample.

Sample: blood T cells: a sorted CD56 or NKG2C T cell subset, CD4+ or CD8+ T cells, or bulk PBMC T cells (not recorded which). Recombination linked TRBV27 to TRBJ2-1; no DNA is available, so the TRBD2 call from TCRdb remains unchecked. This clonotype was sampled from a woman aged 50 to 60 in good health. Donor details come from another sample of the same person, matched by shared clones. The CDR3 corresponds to CASSLRLAGVNNEQFF.